The clone carrying this TCR beta chain was seen more than once but under ten times. What it binds is unknown. Treatment indicated: oral pan-JAK inhibitor, 5-10 mg twice daily. RNA extraction was followed by reverse transcription into cDNA, which acted as the sequencing template. Generated by immunoSEQ multiplex PCR, the TCRdb table keeps only in-frame clones and is missing some. The sample has 210,000 or so clones; approximately 65% are singletons. These data belong to a study of CD8+ T cells in alopecia areata. Study at large: At a dose of 5 to 10 mg twice daily, oral tofacitinib was given to treated patients. Findings and limits, study-wide: Among the top 100, expanded CD8+ clones were significantly decreased by tofacitinib, as was scalp clonality. Mouse data revealed clearer TCR sharing than patient data did, a gap possibly tied to HLA.

Germline CDR1 is SQVTM and CDR2 is ANQGSEA. CDR3 size: 13 residues. Trimming cost V 3 bases and J 6 bases, with 15 bases left between them. Sequenced here: CD4+ T cells sorted from blood, sampled between weeks 44 and 45, from a patient treated with tofacitinib. The sequence derives from a human donor with alopecia areata. V is TRBV29-1 and J is TRBJ2-7; D possibly corresponds to TRBD1 (7 bases). Here the CDR3 reads CSVEGIQGGEQYF. DNA of the CDR3: TGCAGCGTTGAGGGGATCCAGGGGGGCGAGCAGTACTTC.